The sequence of this T cell receptor beta chain was determined in a study of blood T cell repertoires in COVID-19 (dated by TCRdb to 2020 to 2021). The study in broad terms: Collaborator samples came from the United States, Italy and Spain and covered acute and convalescent phases of COVID-19. The prospective study material was composed of cDNA or gDNA derived from T cells, B-cell-depleted T cells, or PBMCs. Deeply sampled blood TCRbeta repertoires from subjects exposed to, actively infected with, or recovered from COVID-19 were included in the dataset. A freely available public database, intended as a resource for researchers studying the immune response to SARS-CoV-2, is where the repertoires were released. The samples were drawn from two sources: the first 160 participants of the ongoing ImmuneRACE study, and 950 to 1,500 subjects contributed by 6 global collaborators. A de-identified subject ID, COVID-19 status, age in years and sex were almost always included in the sample metadata. Where available, HLA class I and class II types were taken from metadata supplied by the sample provider and were not determined by assay-based typing.

The CDR3, cysteine through phenylalanine, is 16 amino acids long. Of the read, only the CDR3 DNA is kept; its 48 bases are in frame from base 1. The germline V end is reduced by 3 bases and the J end by 5 bases; junction bases left unmatched: 12. CDR1 SEHNR and CDR2 FQNEAQ were looked up in the germline V gene (reference sequence). Collaborating institutions collected whole blood in K2EDTA tubes following their own protocols. For TCRbeta analysis, collaborators shipped samples as frozen whole blood, isolated PBMCs, or DNA extracted from either of those sample types. Broader findings and caveats from the paper: The amount of clinical and demographic metadata varied by source and participant and was provided uncurated.

About this clone: Its antigen specificity is not known. Qualities for individual bases were not recorded, and no much larger clone is one base off.

TCRbeta CDR3 regions were amplified from genomic DNA by means of the immunoSEQ Assay, a bias-controlled multiplex PCR. The study's processing was this. Nucleated cell counts per sample were estimated from amplification of reference gene primers within the assay. To quantify the absolute abundance of each unique TCRbeta CDR3 rearrangement, sequence reads were collapsed and filtered. For each sample, productive Simpson clonality was calculated as the square root of Simpson's diversity index over productive rearrangements. TCRdb mirrors the immuneACCESS table, restricted to in-frame sequences. Some clones are absent from its copies; in checked studies, under half trace to an unresolved V gene, and the reason for the others is unknown. The V and J calls and clone size are taken from that table; D and trimming were inferred from the DNA. The sample data list around 86,000 clones, and about 85% of these were observed just once. The ten largest account for about two fifths of the sample.

This sequence originates from a man older than 75 with acute or convalescent COVID-19. Recombination linked TRBV7-9 to TRBJ2-5; TRBD1 agrees with 7 junctional bases. Sequencing used peripheral blood. The nucleotide sequence is TGTGCCAGCAGCTTGATGACAGGGTTTTTAGGGGAGACCCAGTACTTC. It is translated as CASSLMTGFLGETQYF.